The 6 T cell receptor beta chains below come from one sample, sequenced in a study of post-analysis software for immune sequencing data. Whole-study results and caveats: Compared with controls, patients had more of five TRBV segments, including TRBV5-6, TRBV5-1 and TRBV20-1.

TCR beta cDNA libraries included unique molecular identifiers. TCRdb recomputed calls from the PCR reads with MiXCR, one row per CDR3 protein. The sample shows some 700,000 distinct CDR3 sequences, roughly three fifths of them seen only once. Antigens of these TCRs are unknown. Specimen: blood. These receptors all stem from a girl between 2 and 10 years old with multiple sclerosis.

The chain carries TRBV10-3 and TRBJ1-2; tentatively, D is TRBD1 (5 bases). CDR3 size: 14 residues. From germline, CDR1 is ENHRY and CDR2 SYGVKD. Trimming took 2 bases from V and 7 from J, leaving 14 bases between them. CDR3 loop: CAISEAGTPGGYTF. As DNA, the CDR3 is TGTGCCATCAGTGAGGCCGGGACTCCAGGTGGCTACACCTTC.

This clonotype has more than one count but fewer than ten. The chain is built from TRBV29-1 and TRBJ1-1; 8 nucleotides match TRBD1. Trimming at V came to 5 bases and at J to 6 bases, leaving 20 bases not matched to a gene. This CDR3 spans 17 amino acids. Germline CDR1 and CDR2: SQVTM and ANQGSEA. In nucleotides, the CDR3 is TGCAGCGTTCACCTTCCCGGGACAGGCTTATTATACCCTGAAGCTTTCTTT. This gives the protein CSVHLPGTGLLYPEAFF. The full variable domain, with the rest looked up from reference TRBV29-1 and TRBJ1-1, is SAVISQKPSRDICQRGTSLTIQCQVDSQVTMMFWYRQQPGQSLTLIATANQGSEATYESGFVIDKFPISRPNLTFSTLTVSNMSPEDSSIYLCSVHLPGTGLLYPEAFFGQGTRLTVV.

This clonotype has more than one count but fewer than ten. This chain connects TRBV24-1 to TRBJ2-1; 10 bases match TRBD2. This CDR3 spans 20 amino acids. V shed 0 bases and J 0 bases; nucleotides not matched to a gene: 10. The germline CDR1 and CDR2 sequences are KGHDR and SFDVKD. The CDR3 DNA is TGTGCCACCAGTGATTTGGCGGGAGCGGGGGGGCTCTTCTCCTACAATGAGCAGTTCTTC. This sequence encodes CATSDLAGAGGLFSYNEQFF.

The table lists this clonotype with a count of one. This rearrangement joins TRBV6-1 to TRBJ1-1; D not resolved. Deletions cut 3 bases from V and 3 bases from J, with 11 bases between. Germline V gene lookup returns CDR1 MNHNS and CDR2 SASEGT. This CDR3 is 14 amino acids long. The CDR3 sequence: CASSDPGRDTEAFF. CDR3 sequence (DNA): TGTGCCAGCAGTGACCCGGGGAGGGACACTGAAGCTTTCTTT.

The CDR3 sequence is CAIEDRTCTYEQYF. CDR3 coding DNA: TGTGCCATTGAGGACAGGACGTGCACCTACGAGCAGTACTTC. The chain links TRBV14 to TRBJ2-7; 7 positions agree with TRBD1. The CDR3 runs to 14 residues. Unmatched junction bases numbered 11, after V lost 10 bases and J lost 2 bases. Looked up from germline, CDR1 is SGHDN and CDR2 is FVKESK.

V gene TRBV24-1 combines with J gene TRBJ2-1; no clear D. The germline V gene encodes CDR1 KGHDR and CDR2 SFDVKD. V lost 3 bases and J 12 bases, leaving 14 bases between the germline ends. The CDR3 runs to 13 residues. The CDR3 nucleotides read TGTGCCACCAGTGATCGAGCAGGCGGTCGGCAGTTCTTC. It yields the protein CATSDRAGGRQFF.